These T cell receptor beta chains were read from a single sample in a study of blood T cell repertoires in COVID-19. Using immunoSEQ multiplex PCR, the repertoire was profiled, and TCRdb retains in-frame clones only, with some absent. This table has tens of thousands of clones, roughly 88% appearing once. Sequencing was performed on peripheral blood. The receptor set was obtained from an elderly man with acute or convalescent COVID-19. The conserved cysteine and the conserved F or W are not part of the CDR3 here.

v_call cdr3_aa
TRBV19 ASSLGQRPTSNQPQH
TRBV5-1 ASSLDGGRNSPLH
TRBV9 ASRDYRANGYT
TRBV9 ASSGLGTNTGELF
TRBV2 ASSEALRGGLYNSPLH
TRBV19 ASNRAASNSGANVLT
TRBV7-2 ASSSTDFSYNEQF
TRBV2 ASTLDGRGPMNYGYT
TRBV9 ASSVGQGDNQPQH
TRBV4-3 ASSQNLGGNYGYT
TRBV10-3 AIGRGEPSGELF
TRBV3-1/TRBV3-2 ASSQSGLYGYT
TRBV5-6 ASSLNRGINEQY
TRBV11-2 ASSLARGTGEKLF
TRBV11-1 ASREGQETQY
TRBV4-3 ASSLGSGGANTDTQY
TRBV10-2 ASSPGLSSYEQY
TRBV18 ASSPTLAGGTDTQY
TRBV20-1 SAPTPYGYT
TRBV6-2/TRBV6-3 ASSLLDGQGYT
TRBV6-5 ASSYRRQADSPLH
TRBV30 AWSGLAVSYNEQF
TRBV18 ASSPGQGSSYEQY
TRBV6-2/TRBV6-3 ASSSLWTQGSGANVLT
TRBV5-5 ASSLAGSDTEAF
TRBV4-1 ASSQATQGGLGEQY
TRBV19 ASSIHWTGTYEQY
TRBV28 ASSYGQGVTGELF
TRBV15 ATSGLGQGARNEQF
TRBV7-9 ASSPTVSYEQY
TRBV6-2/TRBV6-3 ASSYSQRRQPQH
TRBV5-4 ASSLVAGADTQY
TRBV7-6 ASSFRTGSGNTIY
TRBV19 ASSIRPGQGSQPQH
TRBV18 ASSLGTGNSNQPQH
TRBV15 ATSRGGGSNQPQH
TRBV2 ASSDRGHGYT
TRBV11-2 ASSGKTGRMGEQY
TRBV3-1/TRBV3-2 ASSQAGKDRNEQF
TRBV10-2 ASSEWAGEQY
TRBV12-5 ASDLTGGGNTIY
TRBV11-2 ASSLIGRANEQF
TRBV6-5 ASSQSGADNSPLH
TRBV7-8 ASSLVAGGSSDTQY
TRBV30 AWSVRSGGYYNEQF
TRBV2 ASSRGGTEVNGYT
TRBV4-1 ASSQIPIGQGIVIYTEAF
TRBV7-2 ASRGNRDPYEQY
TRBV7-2 ASSPTGTGRVTEAF
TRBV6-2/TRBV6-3 ASSSGQNYGYT
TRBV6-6 ASSYSGIRQPQH
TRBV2 ASTKLAGTVDSTGELF
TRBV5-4 ASSPPGRAAYGYT
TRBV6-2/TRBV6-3 ASSSTLQRGPSGNTIY